The T cell receptor (beta chain) under discussion was sequenced for a study of blood T cell repertoires in COVID-19. In the study overall: There were acute and convalescent COVID-19 samples, and they came from the United States, Italy and Spain. PBMCs, B-cell-depleted T cells, or T cells were the source of the cDNA or gDNA that made up the material.

In assigning cohorts, the study relied on participant-reported clinical history. Original methodology: Researchers report that nucleated cell counts were estimated from reference gene primer amplification. Only in-frame clones appear in the TCRdb table, and some are missing; sequencing was by immunoSEQ multiplex PCR. From that table come the V and J calls and clone size; the DNA was used to work out D and trimming. Of 200,000 to 250,000 clones listed, 86% were seen once; the top ten hold 3.5% to 4.5%. Germline V gives CDR1 LNHDA, CDR2 SQIVND (reference sequence). The V and J ends lost 5 bases and 5 bases, in that order; junction bases with no gene match: 8. CDR3 length: 15 amino acids.

The chain is built from TRBV19 and TRBJ2-3; TRBD2 matches 9 bases. This receptor was obtained from a woman aged 40-49 years with acute COVID-19. The specimen sequenced was PBMCs or T cells enriched from blood (not recorded which). The CDR3 sequence is CASSAPGLAGDTQYF. In DNA, the CDR3 is TGTGCCAGTAGTGCGCCGGGACTAGCAGGAGATACGCAGTATTTT.